The 9 T cell receptor beta chains listed next were all sequenced from one sample in a study of low-dose radiotherapy and immunotherapy resistance in tumors. Gene-specific TRAV and TRBV primers were used for first-strand cDNA, covering alpha and beta chains. TCRs underwent around 20 PCR cycles of amplification with a constant-region primer and V-primer adapter. TCRdb processed the reads anew with MiXCR; each CDR3 protein has one entry. The data contain tens of thousands of distinct CDR3 sequences, 20% to 25% of them singletons. Time point here: after trial treatment. Sample treatment: LDRT plus nivolumab, ipilimumab, low-dose cyclophosphamide and aspirin (RACIN trial). The sequencing here drew on PBMCs, taken after low-dose radiotherapy plus immunotherapy. Receptor source: a female donor with ovarian cancer.

This clonotype was detected only a few times. A junction end diverges from the germline sequence, so it may reflect a read error. The chain combines TRBV28 with TRBJ2-3, with D hard to call. CDR1 is MDHEN and CDR2 is SYDVKM in the germline V gene. CDR3 length equals 12 residues. CDR3 DNA: TGTGCCAGCGGGATTAGCATAGATATGCAGTATTTT. This codes for CASGISIDMQYF.

The rearrangement uses TRBV20-1 and TRBJ1-5, with 11 positions matching TRBD1. Germline loops: CDR1 DFQATT, CDR2 SNEGSKA (reference sequence). The length of the CDR3 is 12 residues. Trimming at V came to 5 bases and at J to 7 bases, leaving 1 base not matched to a gene. The CDR3 protein is CSARTGGQPQHF. The CDR3 nucleotides are TGCAGTGCTCGGACAGGGGGCCAGCCCCAGCATTTT.

This clonotype came up a few times. J is TRBJ1-2 and V is TRBV2; D is ambiguous. V lost 5 bases and J 2 bases, leaving 3 bases between the germline ends. This CDR3 contains 11 residues. Germline V gene data show CDR1 as SNHLY and CDR2 as FYNNEI. Here the CDR3 DNA reads TGTGCCAGCAGTCGAAACTATGGCTACACCTTC. Amino acids: CASSRNYGYTF.

Many counts were recorded for this clonotype. This chain joins TRBV20-1 and TRBJ2-1, with D perhaps being TRBD1 or TRBD2 (5 bases each). The germline gives CDR1 DFQATT, CDR2 SNEGSKA (reference sequence). This CDR3 spans 15 amino acids. The V gene lost 1 base and the J gene lost 1 base, with 11 bases spanning the gap. DNA of the CDR3: TGCAGTGCTAGAGTTGGGACCCGATCCTACAATGAGCAGTTCTTC. It specifies CSARVGTRSYNEQFF.

This clonotype was counted many times. This chain uses TRBV12-3 or TRBV12-4 with TRBJ1-1; possible D gene TRBD1, 6 bases. This CDR3 has 14 residues. V was trimmed by 7 bases and J by 2 bases, leaving 14 bases between them. The CDR3 here is CASTSDRFNTEAFF. The CDR3 nucleotides read TGTGCCAGCACCTCAGACAGGTTTAACACTGAAGCTTTCTTT.

This clonotype was counted at least ten times. The rearrangement links TRBV20-1 to TRBJ2-1; D is possibly TRBD1 or TRBD2 (5 bases each). In germline, CDR1 is DFQATT, CDR2 SNEGSKA (reference sequence). The CDR3 spans 14 residues. Deletions cut 6 bases from V and 0 bases from J, with 12 bases between. The CDR3 sequence: CSAGDGRSYNEQFF. The CDR3 DNA reads TGCAGTGCGGGGGACGGTCGCTCCTACAATGAGCAGTTCTTC.

This clonotype occurred many times. This chain connects TRBV5-5 to TRBJ1-3; 9 bases are shared with TRBD1. CDR1 and CDR2 from the germline V gene are SGHKS and YYEKEE (reference sequence). Trimming removed 4 bases from V and 0 bases from J; junction bases left unmatched: 14. The CDR3 spans 19 residues. The CDR3 protein is CASSRWGMTGGSSGNTIYF. CDR3 DNA sequence: TGTGCCAGCAGCCGTTGGGGGATGACAGGGGGAAGCTCTGGAAACACCATATATTTT.

This rearrangement joins TRBV5-5 to TRBJ1-1; 8 bases agree with TRBD1. V lost 0 bases and J lost 5; bases outside the gene matches: 3. This CDR3 region has 14 residues. From germline, CDR1 is SGHKS and CDR2 YYEKEE (reference sequence). CDR3: CASSLGTGLTEAFF. The CDR3 region has the DNA TGTGCCAGCAGCTTGGGGACAGGGTTGACTGAAGCTTTCTTT.

This clonotype was seen repeatedly, ten times or more. The chain joins TRBV29-1 to TRBJ2-3; 11 positions match TRBD2. V gave up 6 bases and J gave up 4 bases; unmatched junction bases: 6. CDR1 is SQVTM, CDR2 ANQGSEA, per germline. CDR3 size: 14 residues. CDR3 loop: CSVGTSGGPDTQYF. The CDR3 bases are TGCAGCGTCGGTACTAGCGGGGGACCAGATACGCAGTATTTT.